This TCR beta chain stems from a study of blood T cells in healthy people across ages. Study-wide findings and caveats: Naive CD4+ cell counts and diversity both ran higher in long-lived than in aged donors.

Alongside a J-beta primer mix, a sample-barcoded 5' primer served in a second PCR lasting roughly 7 to 12 cycles. One entry per CDR3 protein results from TCRdb running MiXCR on the 5' RACE reads. The table shows some 1.6 million distinct CDR3 sequences, with roughly 32% occurring only once. V was clipped by 1 base and J by 2 bases, with 10 bases between them. Looked up from germline, CDR1 is MNHNS and CDR2 is SASEGT. The CDR3 is made up of 15 amino acids. As regards this clonotype: Antigen unknown.

The J gene is TRBJ2-3, the V gene TRBV6-1; D is undetermined. Sequencing was performed on blood. This TCR was sampled from a woman aged 30 to 39 in good health. CDR3 sequence: CASSEVGSATDTQYF. DNA for the CDR3: TGTGCCAGCAGTGAAGTGGGCAGCGCCACAGATACGCAGTATTTT.